This T cell receptor beta chain was observed in a study of blood T cell repertoires in COVID-19. TCRdb's copy holds only in-frame clones and misses some; the assay was immunoSEQ multiplex PCR. The profile shows over 350,000 clones, approximately 90% of them singletons. V lost 1 base, J lost 11 bases, and 17 bases lay in between. Per germline, CDR1 SNHLY and CDR2 FYNNEI. The CDR3 is made up of 14 amino acids. Sequences were obtained from PBMCs or T cells enriched from blood (not recorded which). V is TRBV2 and J is TRBJ1-1, with D uncertain. The TCR was taken from a woman aged 40 to 50 who had been exposed to COVID-19. CDR3 sequence reads: CASSEVGEVGSAFF. The CDR3 nucleotides read TGTGCCAGCAGTGAAGTGGGAGAGGTAGGATCGGCTTTCTTT.